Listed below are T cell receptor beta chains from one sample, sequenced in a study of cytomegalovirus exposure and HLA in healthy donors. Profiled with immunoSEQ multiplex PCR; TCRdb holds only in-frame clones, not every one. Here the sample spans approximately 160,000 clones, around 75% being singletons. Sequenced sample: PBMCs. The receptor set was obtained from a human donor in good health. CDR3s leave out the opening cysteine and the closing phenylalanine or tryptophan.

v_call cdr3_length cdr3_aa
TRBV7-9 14 ASSLAHQGAEYEQY
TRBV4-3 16 ASSQEIGGAQPNQPQH
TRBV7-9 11 ASSLAGGLELF
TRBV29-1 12 SVKSGGLGNEQF
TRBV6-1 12 ASSERGIFYGYT
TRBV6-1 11 ASVEGGNTEAF
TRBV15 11 ATSRDVNTEAF
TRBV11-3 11 ASSSDRTYEQY
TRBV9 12 ASSVAAGPYEQY
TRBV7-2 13 ASSEETGASYGYT
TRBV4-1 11 ASSPHGGDGYT
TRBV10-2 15 ASSGRDRGRGGETQY
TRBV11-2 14 ASSGGTPFSGNTIY
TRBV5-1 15 ASSLGGSTSGQETQY
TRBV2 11 ASSADANYGYT
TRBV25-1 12 ASSARTGSDEAF
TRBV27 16 ASSLRFAGRIPLYGYT
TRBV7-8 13 ASSLFEQRTNVLT
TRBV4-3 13 ASSQGQARSGELF
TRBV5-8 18 ASSLSFPRGQSSFYQPQH
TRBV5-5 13 ASSLGGDFGQPQH
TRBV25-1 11 ASSALIGNTIY
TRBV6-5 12 ASSRQYSNQPQH
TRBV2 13 ASSISGGAIDTQY
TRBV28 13 ASSLTGGAWEKLF
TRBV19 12 ASMWGLDTGELF
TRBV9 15 ASSGNLGQGGTDTQY
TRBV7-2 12 ASIPTRYTGELF
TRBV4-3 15 ASSQGSIQTTNEKLF
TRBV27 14 ASSWASGTRYDTQY
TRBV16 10 ASSPDRGGYT
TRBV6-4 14 ASGRGTSGKQETQY
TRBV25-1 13 ASSEYGTGVYEQY
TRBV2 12 ASIPEVLGTEAF
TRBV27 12 ASSFKGARTEAF
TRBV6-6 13 ASSYLGAGNQPQH
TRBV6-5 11 ASTVPGTGELF
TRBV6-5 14 ASSSHGGQGNTEAF
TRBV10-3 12 AISLDLGRGEQF
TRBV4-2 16 ASSQDLLTGDNLEKLF
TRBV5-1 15 ASSSLGTGVPGNTIY
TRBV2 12 ASSEWAGRQPQH
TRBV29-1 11 SVPGLPVDTQY
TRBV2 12 ASGSGRVGYEQY
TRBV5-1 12 ASSLTDQATEQY
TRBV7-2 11 ASSPRIMDTQY
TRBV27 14 ASSLRGHRKSYGYT
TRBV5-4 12 ASSLGGAGGEQY
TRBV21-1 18 ASSDPSGTGGTFLNTEAF
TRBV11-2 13 ASSLDSLGSYEQY
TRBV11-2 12 ASSVSSGANVLT
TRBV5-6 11 ASSLGQGAEQF
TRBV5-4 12 ASSLLDRPYEQY